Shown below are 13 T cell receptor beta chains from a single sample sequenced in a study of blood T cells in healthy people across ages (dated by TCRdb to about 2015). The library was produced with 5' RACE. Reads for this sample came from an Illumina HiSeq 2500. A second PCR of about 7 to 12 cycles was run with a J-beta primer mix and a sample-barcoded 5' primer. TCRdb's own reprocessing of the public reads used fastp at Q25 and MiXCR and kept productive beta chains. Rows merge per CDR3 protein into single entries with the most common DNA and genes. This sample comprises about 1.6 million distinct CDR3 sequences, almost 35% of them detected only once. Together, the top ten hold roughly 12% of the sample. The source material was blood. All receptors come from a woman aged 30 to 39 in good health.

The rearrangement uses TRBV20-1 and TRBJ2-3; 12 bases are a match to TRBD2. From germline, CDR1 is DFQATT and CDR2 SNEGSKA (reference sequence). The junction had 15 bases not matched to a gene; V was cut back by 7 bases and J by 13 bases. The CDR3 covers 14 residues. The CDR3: CSVSGRASGGVEYF. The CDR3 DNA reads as TGCAGTGTTAGCGGCCGGGCTAGCGGGGGGGTTGAGTATTTT.

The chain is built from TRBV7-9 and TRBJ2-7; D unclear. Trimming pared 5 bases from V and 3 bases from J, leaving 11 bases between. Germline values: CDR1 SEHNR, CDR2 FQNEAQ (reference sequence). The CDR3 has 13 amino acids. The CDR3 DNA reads TGTGCCAGCAGCCCCCGCATAGACTACGAGCAGTACTTC. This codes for CASSPRIDYEQYF.

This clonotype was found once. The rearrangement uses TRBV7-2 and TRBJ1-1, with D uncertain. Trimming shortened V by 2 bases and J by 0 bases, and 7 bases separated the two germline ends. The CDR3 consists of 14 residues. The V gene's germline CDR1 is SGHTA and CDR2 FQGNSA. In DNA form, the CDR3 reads TGTGCCAGCAGCTTATTTGGGGTGAACACTGAAGCTTTCTTT. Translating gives CASSLFGVNTEAFF.

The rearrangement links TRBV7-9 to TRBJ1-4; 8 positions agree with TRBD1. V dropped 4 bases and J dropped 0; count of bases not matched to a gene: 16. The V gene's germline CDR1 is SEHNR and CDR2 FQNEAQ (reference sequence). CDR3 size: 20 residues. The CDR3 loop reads CASSSTLVRGRGSTNEKLFF. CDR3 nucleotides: TGTGCCAGCAGCTCTACTCTCGTCAGGGGGCGAGGATCAACTAATGAAAAACTGTTTTTT.

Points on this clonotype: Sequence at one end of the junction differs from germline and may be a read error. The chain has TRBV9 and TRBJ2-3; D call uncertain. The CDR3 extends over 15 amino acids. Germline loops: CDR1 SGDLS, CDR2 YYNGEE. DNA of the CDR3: TGTGCCAGCAGCGTAGCTACAATGGGCACAGATGCGCAGTATTTT. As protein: CASSVATMGTDAQYF. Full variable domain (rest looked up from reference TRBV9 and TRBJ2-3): DSGVTQTPKHLITATGQRVTLRCSPRSGDLSVYWYQQSLDQGLQFLIQYYNGEERAKGNILERFSAQQFPDLHSELNLSSLELGDSALYFCASSVATMGTDAQYFGPGTRLTVL.

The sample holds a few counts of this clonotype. The CDR3 DNA reads TGTGCCAGCAGCTTAGTTGCGGGGCCAAGGTCACCCCTCCACTTT. This gives the protein CASSLVAGPRSPLHF. J is TRBJ1-6 and V is TRBV7-6, with a tentative D call TRBD1 (5 bases). Trimming pared 1 base from V and 10 bases from J, leaving 14 bases between. The CDR3 spans 15 residues. Per the germline V gene, CDR1 is SGHVS and CDR2 is FNYEAQ.

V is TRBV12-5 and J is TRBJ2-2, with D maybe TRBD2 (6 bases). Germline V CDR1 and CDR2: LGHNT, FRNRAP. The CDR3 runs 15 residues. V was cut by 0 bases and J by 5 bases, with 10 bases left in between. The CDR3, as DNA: TGTGCTAGTGGTTTGGTGGGAGGAAGTACCGGGGAGCTGTTTTTT. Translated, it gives CASGLVGGSTGELFF.

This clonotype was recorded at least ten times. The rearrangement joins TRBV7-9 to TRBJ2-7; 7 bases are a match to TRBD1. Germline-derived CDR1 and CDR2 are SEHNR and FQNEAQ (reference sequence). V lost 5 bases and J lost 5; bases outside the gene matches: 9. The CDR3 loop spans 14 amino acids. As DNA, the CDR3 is TGTGCCAGCAGCCCGCCGACAGGGTACCACGAGCAGTACTTC. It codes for CASSPPTGYHEQYF. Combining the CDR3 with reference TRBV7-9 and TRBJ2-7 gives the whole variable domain DTGVSQNPRHKITKRGQNVTFRCDPISEHNRLYWYRQTLGQGPEFLTYFQNEAQLEKSRLLSDRFSAERPKGSFSTLEIQRTEQGDSAMYLCASSPPTGYHEQYFGPGTRLTVT.

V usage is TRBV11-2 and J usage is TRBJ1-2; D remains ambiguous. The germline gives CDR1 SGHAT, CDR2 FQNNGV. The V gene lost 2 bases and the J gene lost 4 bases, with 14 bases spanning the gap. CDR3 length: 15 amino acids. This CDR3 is CASSLTFGGGYGYTF. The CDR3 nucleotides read TGTGCCAGCAGCTTAACCTTCGGCGGTGGCTATGGCTACACCTTC.

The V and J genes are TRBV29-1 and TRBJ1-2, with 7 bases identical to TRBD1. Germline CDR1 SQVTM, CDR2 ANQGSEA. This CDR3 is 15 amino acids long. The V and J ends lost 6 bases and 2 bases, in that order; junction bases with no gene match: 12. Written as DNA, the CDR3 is TGCAGCGTGGGAACCCGGGACAGAAGGAACTATGGCTACACCTTC. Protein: CSVGTRDRRNYGYTF.

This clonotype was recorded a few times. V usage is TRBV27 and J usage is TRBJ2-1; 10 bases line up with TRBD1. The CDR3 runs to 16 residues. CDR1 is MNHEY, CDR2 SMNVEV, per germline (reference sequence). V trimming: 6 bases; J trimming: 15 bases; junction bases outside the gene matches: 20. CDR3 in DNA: TGTGCCAGCAGCACTACGGGACAGGGGTATAATGAGCAGTGGTTCTTC. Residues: CASSTTGQGYNEQWFF.

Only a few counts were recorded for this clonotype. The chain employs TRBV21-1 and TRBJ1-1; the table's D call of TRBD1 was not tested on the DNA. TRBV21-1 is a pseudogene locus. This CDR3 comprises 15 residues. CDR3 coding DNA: TGTGCCAGCAGCACCCGTAGACAGGGGAGCACTGAAGCTTTCTTT. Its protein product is CASSTRRQGSTEAFF.

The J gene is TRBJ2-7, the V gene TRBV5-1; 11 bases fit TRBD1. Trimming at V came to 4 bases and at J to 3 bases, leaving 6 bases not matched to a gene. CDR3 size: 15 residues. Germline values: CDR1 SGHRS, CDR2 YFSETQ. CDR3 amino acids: CASSPDRGPLYEQYF. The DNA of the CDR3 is TGCGCCAGCAGCCCGGACAGGGGGCCACTCTACGAGCAGTACTTC. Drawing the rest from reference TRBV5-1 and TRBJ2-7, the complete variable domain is KAGVTQTPRYLIKTRGQQVTLSCSPISGHRSVSWYQQTPGQGLQFLFEYFSETQRNKGNFPGRFSGRQFSNSRSEMNVSTLELGDSALYLCASSPDRGPLYEQYFGPGTRLTVT.